Below are 9 T cell receptor beta chains sequenced from a single sample in a study of neurological immune-mediated disorders. TCRdb reprocessed the 5' RACE reads with MiXCR, giving one entry per CDR3 protein. The sample has almost 4,000 distinct CDR3 sequences; 30% to 35% are singletons. Input material: CD8+ T cells from blood. The receptors shown here come from a man between 50 and 59 years old with HTLV-1-associated myelopathy (HAM/TSP).

The sample holds one count of this clonotype. The rearrangement joins TRBV19 to TRBJ1-2; D is unresolved. The CDR3 runs to 13 residues. V gave up 1 base and J gave up 2 bases, with 5 bases separating them. CDR1 and CDR2 (germline): LNHDA, SQIVND (reference sequence). The CDR3 nucleotides are TGTGCCAGTAGTATAGGGGAGAACTATGGCTACACCTTC. It specifies CASSIGENYGYTF.

The chain combines TRBV11-2 with TRBJ2-1; tentative D call: TRBD2 (6 bases). CDR3 length: 14 amino acids. V lost 7 bases, J lost 6 bases, and 16 bases lay in between. CDR1 and CDR2 (germline): SGHAT, FQNNGV. The CDR3 nucleotides read TGTGCCAGCAACTTTGGGGAGGTGGGCAATGAGCAGTTCTTC. Encoded protein: CASNFGEVGNEQFF.

This clonotype appeared many times. The J gene is TRBJ2-7, the V gene TRBV4-2; a possible D gene is TRBD2 (7 bases). Germline CDR1 LGHNA, CDR2 YNFKEQ. CDR3 length: 16 amino acids. The germline V and J ends were trimmed by 2 bases and 4 bases, with 18 bases remaining between them. The CDR3 region is CASSQKGGGELYEQYF. The CDR3 coding sequence is TGTGCCAGCAGCCAAAAGGGGGGGGGCGAGCTTTACGAGCAGTACTTC.

This clonotype was recorded many times. This chain links TRBV5-1 with TRBJ1-1; D is unresolved. The V and J ends lost 5 bases and 5 bases respectively, with 19 bases between them. Germline lookup yields CDR1 SGHRS and CDR2 YFSETQ. The CDR3 has 15 amino acids. CDR3 nucleotide sequence: TGCGCCAGCAGTCCCCCCTCGACTGGGAGGACTGAAGCTTTCTTT. Translated: CASSPPSTGRTEAFF.

This clonotype has a count of ten or more. The rearrangement joins TRBV2 to TRBJ2-3, with a possible D match to TRBD1 (6 bases). Germline loops: CDR1 SNHLY, CDR2 FYNNEI. The CDR3 totals 14 residues. V lost 10 bases and J 0 bases, leaving 14 bases between the germline ends. The CDR3: CATTGTYSTDTQYF. CDR3 bases: TGTGCCACCACTGGGACATATAGCACAGATACGCAGTATTTT.

This clonotype came up many times. The chain carries TRBV10-2 and TRBJ1-2; TRBD1 matches 7 bases. Germline assignment: CDR1 WSHSY and CDR2 SAAADI. V trimming: 6 bases; J trimming: 8 bases; junction bases outside the gene matches: 12. The length of the CDR3 is 14 residues. The CDR3 coding sequence is TGCGCCAGCAGGGAGGACAGGCAGATATGGGGCTACACCTTC. Translating it yields CASREDRQIWGYTF.

In this sample, this clonotype turned up many times. The chain's CDR3 is CASTPDRKGPDTQYF. The CDR3 coding sequence is TGTGCCAGCACTCCCGACAGAAAGGGCCCAGATACGCAGTATTTT. The chain couples TRBV7-9 to TRBJ2-3; perhaps TRBD1 as D (5 bases). The CDR3 contains 15 residues. The germline V gene encodes CDR1 SEHNR and CDR2 FQNEAQ (reference sequence). V lost 7 bases and J 4 bases, leaving 18 bases between the germline ends.

This clonotype came up many times. The V and J genes are TRBV20-1 and TRBJ2-5; maybe TRBD2 (5 bases). This CDR3 is built from 13 residues. Germline V gives CDR1 DFQATT, CDR2 SNEGSKA (reference sequence). The ends were cut back, 5 bases at V and 5 bases at J, with 15 bases in the middle. This chain's CDR3 is CSAPLEGRETQYF. The DNA of the CDR3 is TGCAGTGCTCCACTTGAGGGCCGGGAGACCCAGTACTTC.

This clonotype was seen at least ten times. The V gene is TRBV7-9, the J gene TRBJ2-2; D may be TRBD2 (6 bases). The CDR3 is made up of 14 amino acids. The V gene's germline CDR1 is SEHNR and CDR2 FQNEAQ (reference sequence). Trimming took 9 bases from V and 1 from J, leaving 12 bases between them. The CDR3 is CASRIAENTGELFF. In DNA, the CDR3 is TGTGCCAGTAGGATAGCGGAGAACACCGGGGAGCTGTTTTTT. Supplemented by reference TRBV7-9 and TRBJ2-2, the full variable domain reads DTGVSQNPRHKITKRGQNVTFRCDPISEHNRLYWYRQTLGQGPEFLTYFQNEAQLEKSRLLSDRFSAERPKGSFSTLEIQRTEQGDSAMYLCASRIAENTGELFFGEGSRLTVL.